This T cell receptor (beta chain) came from a study of blood T cells in healthy people across ages. Study-level points and caveats: The long-lived group displayed more naive CD4+ cells, plus higher diversity, than the aged donors did. Estimates drawn from one million T cells were deemed to understate diversity. Measured against age, TCR beta diversity per million T cells decreased in a roughly linear manner.

Details on this clonotype: Its antigen is unidentified.

Germline CDR1 and CDR2: MGHRA and YSYEKL. J lost 2 bases, V lost 3 bases, and 2 bases had no gene match. This CDR3 region has 14 residues. The use of a sample-barcoded 5' primer and a J-beta primer mix characterized a second PCR of roughly 7 to 11 cycles. Carrying 12 random nucleotides, a template-switch adaptor labeled each individual cDNA molecule. TCRdb analysed the 5' RACE reads with MiXCR anew, one entry per CDR3 protein. The sample records around 780,000 distinct CDR3 sequences, about 56% being singletons. The sample taken for sequencing was blood. The sequence came from a man aged 40-55 years in good health. The rearrangement joins TRBV4-1 to TRBJ2-3; TRBD2 matches at 7 bases. This CDR3 reads CASSHLAVTDTQYF. CDR3 DNA sequence: TGCGCCAGCAGCCATCTAGCGGTCACAGATACGCAGTATTTT.